This T cell receptor beta chain was recovered during a study of post-analysis software for immune sequencing data. At the level of the study: Multiple sclerosis in the patients followed relapsing-remitting, secondary progressive and progressive-relapsing courses.

Study-wide points: Controls' normalized Chao1 diversity significantly exceeded that of multiple sclerosis patients. Five or six TRBV segments, TRBV5-6, TRBV5-1 and TRBV20-1 among them, were found more frequent in patients than controls. Strong same-batch co-clustering of samples appeared with F measure clustering.

Researchers reported that TCR beta cDNA libraries carried unique molecular identifiers. TCRdb recomputed calls from the PCR reads with MiXCR, one row per CDR3 protein. Seen here are about 400,000 distinct CDR3 sequences, around a third observed once, and the top ten hold around an eighth. In regard to this clonotype: Its antigen remains unidentified.

CDR3 length: 15 amino acids. Trimming removed 4 bases at V and 10 bases at J, with 17 bases between. CDR1 is LGHDT and CDR2 is YNNKEL in the germline V gene (reference sequence). The TCR originated in a girl aged 5-17 years with multiple sclerosis. The sample was blood. The rearrangement uses TRBV3-1 and TRBJ1-6; D call uncertain. CDR3 sequence reads: CASSPLGIENSPLHF. CDR3 in DNA: TGTGCCAGCAGCCCTTTGGGGATAGAGAACTCACCCCTCCACTTT.